This entry lists 5 T cell receptor beta chains sequenced from one sample in a study of cytomegalovirus exposure and HLA in healthy donors (dated by TCRdb to between 2016 and 2019). Libraries came from the immunoSEQ multiplex PCR assay. A mixture of 60 forward primers for TCR Vbeta segments and 13 reverse primers for TCR Jbeta segments was used in the multiplex PCR. The clones in this table, taken by TCRdb from immuneACCESS, are in-frame only. Not every clone is retained; where verified, under half of the shortfall comes from an unresolved V gene, and the cause of the rest is unknown. This sample lists a few hundred thousand clones; 85% to 95% were detected once. The top ten hold less than 2% of the sample. The sample comprised PBMCs. The receptors were sampled from a girl aged 2 to 10 in good health and CMV-seronegative.

This clone is a singleton in its sample. J is TRBJ2-2 and V is TRBV6-4; D perhaps matches TRBD2 (6 bases). Germline-derived CDR1 and CDR2 are MRHNA and SNTAGT. Deletions cut 8 bases from V and 3 bases from J, with 13 bases between. CDR3 length: 14 residues. The CDR3 here is CASQREHHTGELFF. CDR3 sequence (DNA): TGTGCCAGCCAACGGGAGCACCACACCGGGGAGCTGTTTTTT.

The V gene is TRBV18, the J gene TRBJ2-5; a weak D match, TRBD1 (5 bases). Germline V gives CDR1 KGHSH, CDR2 LQKENI. This CDR3 is 17 amino acids long. With 0 bases removed from V and 2 bases from J, the gap between germline ends came to 16 bases. As DNA, the CDR3 is TGTGCCAGCTCACCACCGGCAGGCGGACACACGCAAGAGACCCAGTACTTC. It specifies CASSPPAGGHTQETQYF.

The CDR3 DNA sequence: TGTGCCAGCAGTCGAAATACAGGGGGAGTTGGCTACACCTTC. Amino acids: CASSRNTGGVGYTF. J is TRBJ1-2 and V is TRBV6-5; 8 bases are a match to TRBD1. With V trimmed by 5 bases and J by 7 bases, 9 bases remained unmatched. The CDR3 loop spans 14 amino acids. Germline-derived CDR1 and CDR2 are MNHEY and SVGAGI.

This rearrangement joins TRBV4-1 to TRBJ1-5, with 7 bases lining up with TRBD1. CDR3 length: 14 amino acids. J was trimmed by 7 bases and V by 2 bases; bases with no gene match: 5. Looked up from germline, CDR1 is MGHRA and CDR2 is YSYEKL. The CDR3 is CASSQPDRAQPQHF. CDR3 DNA: TGCGCCAGCAGCCAACCTGACAGGGCGCAGCCCCAGCATTTT.

The CDR3 bases are TGTGCCAGCAGCTCAGACAGGAACCAGAACACTGAAGCTTTCTTT. As protein: CASSSDRNQNTEAFF. This rearrangement joins TRBV7-9 to TRBJ1-1, with D tentatively TRBD1 (6 bases). V was trimmed by 4 bases and J by 1 base, leaving 13 bases between them. Germline V CDR1 and CDR2: SEHNR, FQNEAQ (reference sequence). There are 15 residues in the CDR3.